The clone carrying this TCR beta chain came up once. Antigen: not known. The CDR3 covers 15 residues. V lost 1 base, J lost 8 bases, and 3 bases stayed unmatched. Looked up from germline, CDR1 is MDHEN and CDR2 is SYDVKM. Sample time point: baseline, week 1 (first vaccination visit). As for treatment: pre-vaccination baseline after standard-of-care therapy. The method was immunoSEQ multiplex PCR; TCRdb's version includes in-frame clones alone and lacks a portion of them. This sample has some 60,000 clones; around 90% occur once, and the top ten carry roughly 2.5%. The data belong to a study of a mutant IDH1 vaccine in newly diagnosed glioma. Overall study results and limits: Among all patients, vaccine-induced immune responses occurred in 85% to 95%.

The sample here was PBMCs, taken from a glioma patient treated with radiotherapy, temozolomide or both. This rearrangement joins TRBV28 to TRBJ2-1; 12 bases fit TRBD2. This sequence originates from a man aged 50 or older with glioma. In nucleotides, the CDR3 is TGTGCCAGCAGTTTATCTAGCGGGGGGGCCCATGAGCAGTTCTTC. Translation: CASSLSSGGAHEQFF.